The 26 T cell receptor beta chains below all came from one sample that was sequenced in a study of human T cells and chemical hapten exposure. Time point of the sample: healthy volunteer bleed at 2 weeks. RNA extraction used unfractionated whole blood as the source of total RNA. TCRdb reanalysed the RACE reads using MiXCR and keeps one entry per CDR3 protein. Of some 120,000 distinct CDR3 sequences listed, approximately 9.5% are singletons. The sequenced sample was whole blood. All receptors come from a male donor in good health. Some clones in this sample may be carry-over from other donors' samples.

At least ten counts were recorded for this clonotype. The chain uses TRBV5-6 and TRBJ2-6, with 8 bases lining up with TRBD1. CDR1 and CDR2 (germline): SGHDT, YYEEEE. With 0 bases clipped from V and 0 bases from J, the junction kept 5 bases outside the gene matches. This CDR3 is 18 amino acids long. This CDR3 is CASSLGDRLDSGANVLTF. The CDR3 DNA reads as TGTGCCAGCAGCTTGGGGGACAGGCTTGACTCTGGGGCCAACGTCCTGACTTTC.

This clonotype appeared a few times. The rearrangement uses TRBV14 and TRBJ2-1; 8 positions match TRBD1. CDR3 length: 16 residues. V shed 3 bases, J shed 3 bases, and the junction held 7 bases outside the gene matches. The germline gives CDR1 SGHDN, CDR2 FVKESK. The CDR3 is CASSQWTGQVYNEQFF. The CDR3 DNA is TGTGCCAGCAGCCAGTGGACGGGACAGGTCTACAATGAGCAGTTCTTC.

The chain has TRBV7-2 and TRBJ2-7, with D unresolved. Germline CDR1 reads SGHTA; CDR2 reads FQGNSA. There are 14 residues in the CDR3. Trimming shortened V by 2 bases and J by 3 bases, and 11 bases separated the two germline ends. The CDR3 bases are TGTGCCAGCAGCTTAATTTCGACGGACTACGAGCAGTACTTC. Protein: CASSLISTDYEQYF.

The J gene is TRBJ1-5, the V gene TRBV4-1; tentatively, D is TRBD1 (5 bases). V dropped 0 bases and J dropped 2 bases, with 8 bases sitting between them. This CDR3 region has 15 residues. The germline gives CDR1 MGHRA, CDR2 YSYEKL. CDR3 sequence reads: CASSQEDTRNQPQHF. The CDR3 DNA reads as TGCGCCAGCAGCCAAGAGGACACCCGCAATCAGCCCCAGCATTTT.

Many counts were recorded for this clonotype. The rearrangement uses TRBV20-1 and TRBJ1-3; TRBD1 matches at 8 bases. This CDR3 comprises 16 residues. Germline CDR1 reads DFQATT; CDR2 reads SNEGSKA (reference sequence). V dropped 2 bases and J dropped 3; count of bases not matched to a gene: 9. The CDR3, as DNA: TGCAGTGCTAGACCAGGGGGCGCGACTTTTGGAAACACCATATATTTT. Translated, it gives CSARPGGATFGNTIYF.

This chain's CDR3 is CASSYRDRGRVRNQPQHF. CDR3 nucleotides: TGTGCCAGCAGTTACCGGGACAGGGGGCGCGTAAGGAATCAGCCCCAGCATTTT. The J gene is TRBJ1-5, the V gene TRBV6-2 or TRBV6-3; 12 bases agree with TRBD1. Germline V lookup: CDR1 MNHEY, CDR2 SVGEGT. Trimming took 2 bases from V and 4 from J; bases not matched to a gene: 9. The CDR3 totals 18 residues.

J is TRBJ2-6 and V is TRBV4-3, with D hard to call. The CDR3 is 16 residues long. Germline CDR1 is LGHNA and CDR2 is YSLEER. Trimming took off 0 bases at V and 0 bases at J, with 6 bases between the two ends. The CDR3 DNA is TGCGCCAGCAGCCAAGATGGACCCTCTGGGGCCAACGTCCTGACTTTC. This sequence encodes CASSQDGPSGANVLTF.

The chain links TRBV11-2 to TRBJ1-1, with 8 bases identical to TRBD1. J was trimmed by 0 bases and V by 5 bases; bases with no gene match: 8. In germline, CDR1 is SGHAT, CDR2 FQNNGV. The CDR3 length is 16 residues. The CDR3 DNA reads TGTGCCAGCAGCGATAGACAGGGGATCATGAACACTGAAGCTTTCTTT. It encodes CASSDRQGIMNTEAFF.

This chain links TRBV11-2 with TRBJ1-5; weak D call: TRBD1 (5 bases). CDR3 length: 17 residues. CDR1 and CDR2 from the germline V gene are SGHAT and FQNNGV. V lost 4 bases to trimming and J lost 3 bases, with 19 bases between them. Here the CDR3 reads CASSSGAQGFLNQPQHF. CDR3 DNA sequence: TGTGCCAGCAGCTCAGGAGCGCAGGGCTTCCTCAATCAGCCCCAGCATTTT.

In this sample, this clonotype turned up many times. This chain joins TRBV6-2 or TRBV6-3 and TRBJ1-5; D not resolved. Germline values: CDR1 MNHEY, CDR2 SVGEGT. The V end lost 2 bases, the J end lost 0 bases, and 29 bases lay between the germline ends. The length of the CDR3 is 22 residues. In nucleotides, the CDR3 is TGTGCCAGCAGTTACGGAGTCGGCGTTTCGACGGACGAAAATTATAGCAATCAGCCCCAGCATTTT. Its translation: CASSYGVGVSTDENYSNQPQHF.

The rearrangement links TRBV20-1 to TRBJ1-1; D uncertain. V dropped 0 bases and J dropped 6 bases, with 5 bases sitting between them. This CDR3 comprises 11 residues. From germline, CDR1 is DFQATT and CDR2 SNEGSKA (reference sequence). CDR3 coding DNA: TGCAGTGCTAGAGATCCCGCTGAAGCTTTCTTT. This gives the protein CSARDPAEAFF.

This clonotype was seen ten or more times. The CDR3 DNA follows: TGCAGTGCTAGAGTGGGGGCCGATGGCTACACCTTC. It yields the protein CSARVGADGYTF. V and J are TRBV20-1 and TRBJ1-2, with D possibly matching TRBD1 (6 bases). V was pared by 1 base and J by 6 bases, with 9 bases between. Germline-derived CDR1 and CDR2 are DFQATT and SNEGSKA (reference sequence). The CDR3 spans 12 residues.

The sample holds a few counts of this clonotype. The genes are TRBV6-2 or TRBV6-3 and TRBJ2-7, with 9 nucleotides matching TRBD2. Trimming at V came to 6 bases and at J to 0 bases, leaving 12 bases not matched to a gene. The CDR3 consists of 17 residues. In germline, CDR1 is MNHEY, CDR2 SVGEGT. In DNA, the CDR3 is TGTGCCAGCAGCCAGATATTAGCGGGGGCCTCCTCCTACGAGCAGTACTTC. Protein sequence: CASSQILAGASSYEQYF.

Ten or more counts support this clonotype. The rearrangement joins TRBV10-2 to TRBJ2-1, with 9 bases aligning to TRBD2. Trimming at V came to 0 bases and at J to 8 bases, leaving 8 bases not matched to a gene. Germline CDR1 WSHSY, CDR2 SAAADI. The CDR3 length is 16 residues. CDR3 in DNA: TGCGCCAGCAGTGAGTCGAAGGGACTAGCTTTGGATGAGCAGTTCTTC. Amino acids: CASSESKGLALDEQFF.

The V and J genes are TRBV24-1 and TRBJ2-2, with 7 bases that match TRBD1. In germline, CDR1 is KGHDR, CDR2 SFDVKD. This CDR3 is 16 amino acids long. The V gene end was trimmed by 3 bases and the J gene end by 5 bases; junction bases not matched to a gene: 8. CDR3 residues: CATSDPRQGVTGELFF. CDR3 bases: TGTGCCACCAGTGATCCCCGCCAGGGGGTTACCGGGGAGCTGTTTTTT.

Ten or more counts support this clonotype. This chain links TRBV14 with TRBJ1-1; D is unresolved. This CDR3 is 16 amino acids long. V shed 1 base and J shed 1 base, with 13 bases lying between them. Per germline, CDR1 SGHDN and CDR2 FVKESK. The CDR3 loop reads CASSQVLGIRNTEAFF. As DNA, the CDR3 is TGTGCCAGCAGCCAAGTTCTCGGGATCAGGAACACTGAAGCTTTCTTT.

This clonotype came up many times. The rearrangement joins TRBV20-1 to TRBJ2-1, with D perhaps matching TRBD2 (7 bases). The germline gives CDR1 DFQATT, CDR2 SNEGSKA (reference sequence). Trimming left V 5 bases short and J 7 bases short, with 21 bases between. The CDR3 runs 15 residues. The CDR3 here is CSAPLGGGRRNEQFF. The CDR3, as DNA: TGCAGTGCTCCCTTGGGGGGGGGCCGCCGGAATGAGCAGTTCTTC.

This clonotype showed up many times. This chain joins TRBV4-2 and TRBJ2-1; D may match TRBD1 or TRBD2 (5 bases each). This CDR3 is 17 amino acids long. V was clipped by 0 bases and J by 0 bases, with 12 bases between them. The germline CDR1 and CDR2 sequences are LGHNA and YNFKEQ. Written as DNA, the CDR3 is TGTGCCAGCAGCCAAGAGAGAGAGGGGTTCTCCTACAATGAGCAGTTCTTC. Protein product: CASSQEREGFSYNEQFF.

The rearrangement links TRBV20-1 to TRBJ2-2; tentative D call: TRBD1 (5 bases). This CDR3 has 13 amino acids. CDR1 and CDR2 from the germline V gene are DFQATT and SNEGSKA (reference sequence). Trimming pared 5 bases from V and 5 bases from J, leaving 12 bases between. The CDR3 nucleotides are TGCAGTGCTCCATTTAAGGGGACCGGGGAGCTGTTTTTT. Translating gives CSAPFKGTGELFF.

Ten or more counts support this clonotype. The chain combines TRBV10-3 with TRBJ2-6; 10 positions agree with TRBD1. The CDR3 runs to 16 residues. Germline CDR1 is ENHRY and CDR2 is SYGVKD. The V and J ends lost 8 bases and 3 bases, in that order; junction bases with no gene match: 7. This CDR3 reads CAIAPGQGLGANVLTF. DNA for the CDR3: TGTGCCATCGCGCCGGGACAGGGGCTTGGGGCCAACGTCCTGACTTTC.

Concerning this clonotype itself: The conserved closing phenylalanine or tryptophan is absent in this CDR3, likely reflecting a read error. The chain combines TRBV7-9 with TRBJ2-3; D is unresolved. V was cut by 5 bases and J by 1 base, with 16 bases left in between. Germline V gene data show CDR1 as SEHNR and CDR2 as FQNEAQ (reference sequence). The CDR3 extends over 16 amino acids. The CDR3 nucleotides are TGTGCCAGCAGCGCCCGGATGGGTACTGGCACAGATACGCAGTATTGT. Protein product: CASSARMGTGTDTQYC.

In nucleotides, the CDR3 is TGCGCCAGCAGCTTGGGGGGGACGGGGACCACTGAAGCTTTCTTT. Protein product: CASSLGGTGTTEAFF. The chain is built from TRBV5-1 and TRBJ1-1; D possibly corresponds to TRBD1 (5 bases). CDR3 length equals 15 residues. Trimming removed 0 bases from V and 4 bases from J, with 13 bases in between. Germline assignment: CDR1 SGHRS and CDR2 YFSETQ.

This clonotype was recorded many times. This chain connects TRBV24-1 to TRBJ2-1; tentative D call: TRBD2 (5 bases). The CDR3 extends over 13 amino acids. Germline V gene lookup returns CDR1 KGHDR and CDR2 SFDVKD. V shed 7 bases and J shed 7 bases, with 13 bases lying between them. This CDR3 is CATRGSGGNEQFF. The CDR3 nucleotides are TGTGCCACCAGGGGATCAGGCGGGAATGAGCAGTTCTTC.

The chain combines TRBV11-2 with TRBJ1-1; D remains ambiguous. The length of the CDR3 is 14 residues. The germline V gene encodes CDR1 SGHAT and CDR2 FQNNGV. The germline V and J ends were trimmed by 4 bases and 0 bases, with 9 bases remaining between them. CDR3 in DNA: TGTGCCAGCAGCTATCTGTCCGTGAACACTGAAGCTTTCTTT. Residues: CASSYLSVNTEAFF.

This clonotype was seen repeatedly, ten times or more. The chain has TRBV20-1 and TRBJ1-4; D is undetermined. V was clipped by 5 bases and J by 5 bases, with 9 bases between them. This CDR3 is built from 12 residues. Germline loops: CDR1 DFQATT, CDR2 SNEGSKA (reference sequence). CDR3 residues: CSARGPNEKLFF. CDR3 in DNA: TGCAGTGCTCGTGGGCCGAATGAAAAACTGTTTTTT.

This sequence joins TRBV4-3 and TRBJ2-7; possibly TRBD1 or TRBD2 for D (6 bases each). Germline V gene data show CDR1 as LGHNA and CDR2 as YSLEER. The CDR3 has 16 residues. The germline V and J ends were trimmed by 0 bases and 3 bases, with 15 bases remaining between them. CDR3 in DNA: TGCGCCAGCAGCCAAGAGGGGACGGGGGCTGGCTACGAGCAGTACTTC. Protein sequence: CASSQEGTGAGYEQYF.